This TCR beta chain was recorded in a study of T-cell memory formation after mild COVID-19. TCRdb called the 5' RACE reads again in MiXCR, with one record for every CDR3 protein. The sample yields roughly 340,000 distinct CDR3 sequences, approximately 15% seen once. V was shortened by 5 bases and J by 7 bases, with 20 bases between the two germline ends. Germline lookup yields CDR1 MNHEY and CDR2 SMNVEV (reference sequence). The CDR3 length is 15 residues. Specimen: PBMCs or a T cell subset sorted from them (not recorded which). The V and J genes are TRBV27 and TRBJ1-2, with D tentatively TRBD1 (6 bases). The TCR comes from a man in his late teens or twenties who had mild COVID-19 (a few samples of this study predate the infection). Cell type and time point are not known. The CDR3 protein is CASSLLNRADGGYTF. In DNA form, the CDR3 reads TGTGCCAGCAGTCTCCTCAACAGGGCAGATGGTGGCTACACCTTC.